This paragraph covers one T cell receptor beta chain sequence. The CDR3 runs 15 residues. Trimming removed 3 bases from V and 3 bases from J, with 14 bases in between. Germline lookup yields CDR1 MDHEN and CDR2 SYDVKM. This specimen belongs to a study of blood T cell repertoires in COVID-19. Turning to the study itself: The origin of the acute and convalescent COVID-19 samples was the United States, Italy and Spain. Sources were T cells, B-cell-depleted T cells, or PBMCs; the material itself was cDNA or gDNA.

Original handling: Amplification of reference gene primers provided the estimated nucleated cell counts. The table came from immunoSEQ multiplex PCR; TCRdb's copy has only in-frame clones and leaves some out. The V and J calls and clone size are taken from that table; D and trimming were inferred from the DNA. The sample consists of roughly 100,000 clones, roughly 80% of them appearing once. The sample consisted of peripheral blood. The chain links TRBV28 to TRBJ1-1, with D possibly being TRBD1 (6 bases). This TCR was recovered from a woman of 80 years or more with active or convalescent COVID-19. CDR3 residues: CASSFSAGTHTEAFF. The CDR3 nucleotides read TGTGCCAGCAGTTTTTCCGCAGGGACACACACTGAAGCTTTCTTT.